This passage covers 6 T cell receptor beta chains from one sample sequenced in a study of T cell responses to AZD1222 COVID-19 vaccine. The repertoire was sequenced with immunoSEQ multiplex PCR; TCRdb's copy has only in-frame clones and lacks some. This repertoire shows some 100,000 clones, around nine tenths found once; its top ten account for 2.5% to 3.5%. Source: peripheral blood, taken 28 days after the second AZD1222 dose. The receptor source for this set is an adult who received the AZD1222 COVID-19 vaccine.

This chain joins TRBV5-4 and TRBJ2-7; a possible D gene is TRBD1 (7 bases). Trimming pared 4 bases from V and 3 bases from J, leaving 17 bases between. The germline V gene has CDR1 SGHNT and CDR2 YYREEE (reference sequence). This CDR3 is 15 amino acids long. The CDR3 nucleotides are TGTGCCAGCAGCCCAGGGGGGTCATGGGTCTACGAGCAGTACTTC. Translation gives CASSPGGSWVYEQYF.

This clone was seen more than once but under ten times. This rearrangement joins TRBV7-9 to TRBJ1-4; D remains ambiguous. The CDR3 spans 17 residues. The germline V gene encodes CDR1 SEHNR and CDR2 FQNEAQ (reference sequence). V dropped 5 bases and J dropped 0 bases, with 16 bases sitting between them. The CDR3 bases are TGTGCCAGCAGCCCGACCGGCAGACCAGCAACTAATGAAAAACTGTTTTTT. The encoded protein is CASSPTGRPATNEKLFF.

This clone showed up just once. The V gene is TRBV19, the J gene TRBJ2-2; the D gene could be TRBD1 or TRBD2 (7 bases each). V gave up 7 bases and J gave up 4 bases, with 16 bases separating them. From germline, CDR1 is LNHDA and CDR2 SQIVND (reference sequence). The CDR3 is 15 amino acids. CDR3 in amino acids: CASTARGGATGELFF. CDR3 nucleotide sequence: TGTGCCAGTACCGCCAGGGGGGGGGCCACCGGGGAGCTGTTTTTT.

V gene TRBV19 combines with J gene TRBJ1-1; 11 nucleotides match TRBD1. This CDR3 is built from 17 residues. Looked up from germline, CDR1 is LNHDA and CDR2 is SQIVND (reference sequence). J was trimmed by 0 bases and V by 5 bases; bases with no gene match: 8. The CDR3 region is CASSRTGGAGMNTEAFF. Here the CDR3 DNA reads TGTGCCAGTAGTCGGACAGGGGGCGCGGGGATGAACACTGAAGCTTTCTTT.

The rearrangement uses TRBV5-6 and TRBJ1-2, with no clear D. Trimming removed 2 bases at V and 2 bases at J, with 22 bases between. The CDR3 has 18 amino acids. Germline CDR1 SGHDT, CDR2 YYEEEE. In DNA, the CDR3 is TGTGCCAGCAGCTTCGGTCTGATGGGTCGTCCCGAGAACTATGGCTACACCTTC. This translates into CASSFGLMGRPENYGYTF.

This chain connects TRBV10-1 to TRBJ1-1, with 7 nucleotides matching TRBD1. The junction had 4 bases not matched to a gene; V was cut back by 2 bases and J by 4 bases. Germline V gene data show CDR1 as WNHNN and CDR2 as SYGVQD (reference sequence). The CDR3 is 14 residues long. CDR3 nucleotide sequence: TGCGCCAGCAGTGAGGACAGGGTCGTCACTGAAGCTTTCTTT. Translated, it gives CASSEDRVVTEAFF.